A selection of T cell receptor beta chains follows, all from one sample in a study of OX40 agonist ivuxolimab in advanced cancers. Libraries were prepared by immunoSEQ multiplex PCR; TCRdb keeps only in-frame clonotypes and omits some of them. The table lists about 78,000 clones, around 90% of them singletons. Sequencing was performed on CD4+ or CD8+ T cells sorted from blood, taken in a trial of the OX40 agonist ivuxolimab. All receptors come from an adult with an advanced solid tumor such as melanoma, head and neck, liver or kidney cancer. CDR3s include the opening cysteine and the closing phenylalanine or tryptophan. D genes are given only for firm matches.

TRBV27	-	TRBJ2-1	CASTPQGAVEQFF
TRBV20-1	-	TRBJ2-7	CSARDYEQYF
TRBV4-2	-	TRBJ2-7	CASSQGLVGSYEQYF
TRBV7-9	-	TRBJ1-5	CASSLMADQPQHF
TRBV5-1	-	TRBJ1-3	CASSLGRGNTIYF
TRBV2	TRBD1	TRBJ1-4	CASLQGIFEKLFF
TRBV5-1	TRBD1	TRBJ2-5	CASSLASGTVQETQYF
TRBV5-5	TRBD1	TRBJ1-4	CASSLEFRDREGLFF
TRBV7-9	-	TRBJ2-6	CASRVGGTGANVLTF
TRBV6-1	-	TRBJ1-2	CASSGNGANYGYTF
TRBV19	TRBD1	TRBJ1-1	CASRETEGATEAFF
TRBV7-9	-	TRBJ1-1	CASSLLGRDRVGDTEAFF
TRBV11-2	-	-	CASGLTLNYEQYF
TRBV10-3	TRBD1	TRBJ2-3	CAIKYQWKGTATDTQYF
TRBV4-2	TRBD1	TRBJ1-2	CASSQDIGQGRNGYTF
TRBV7-2	-	TRBJ2-5	CASSPRSDWETQYF
TRBV28	-	TRBJ2-7	CASSRTYEQYF